This TCR beta chain was recovered during a study of cytomegalovirus exposure and HLA in healthy donors. Concerning this clone itself: No antigen is known for it.

Use of 60 Vbeta and 13 Jbeta primers characterized the PCR. The table came from immunoSEQ multiplex PCR; TCRdb's copy has only in-frame clones and leaves some out. The data hold approximately 150,000 clones, with 75% to 85% observed a single time. Study-level points and caveats: Most CMV-associated TCR beta chains appeared HLA-restricted in a later analysis.

The CDR3 has 16 amino acids. Germline lookup yields CDR1 ENHRY and CDR2 SYGVKD. Losses at the gene ends were 11 bases for V and 5 bases for J; bases not matched to a gene: 11. The sample comprised PBMCs. The chain is built from TRBV10-3 and TRBJ2-2, with TRBD2 matching over 13 bases. The receptor was derived from a woman in her twenties or thirties in good health and CMV-seropositive. The DNA for the CDR3 is TGTGCCGTCACCGGGACTAGCGGGACCCATACCGGGGAGCTGTTTTTT. Its protein is CAVTGTSGTHTGELFF.